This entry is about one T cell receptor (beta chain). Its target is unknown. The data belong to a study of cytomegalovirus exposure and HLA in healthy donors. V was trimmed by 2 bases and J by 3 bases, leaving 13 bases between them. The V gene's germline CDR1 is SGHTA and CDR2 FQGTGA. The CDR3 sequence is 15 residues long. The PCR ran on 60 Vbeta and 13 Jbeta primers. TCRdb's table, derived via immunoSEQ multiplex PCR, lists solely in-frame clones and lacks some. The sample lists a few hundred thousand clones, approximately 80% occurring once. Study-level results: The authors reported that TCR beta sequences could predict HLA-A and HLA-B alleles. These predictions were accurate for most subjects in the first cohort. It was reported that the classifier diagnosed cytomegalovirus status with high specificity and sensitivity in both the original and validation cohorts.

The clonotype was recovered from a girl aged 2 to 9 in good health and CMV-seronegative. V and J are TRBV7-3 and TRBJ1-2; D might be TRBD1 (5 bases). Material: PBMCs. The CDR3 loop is CASSLVGVVDYGYTF. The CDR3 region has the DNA TGTGCCAGCAGCTTAGTAGGGGTAGTGGACTATGGCTACACCTTC.